This T cell receptor (beta chain) was profiled in a study of blood T cells in healthy people across ages. Study results and limitations: Relative to aged donors, long-lived donors carried more naive CD4+ cells and displayed higher diversity.

Worth noting for this clonotype: As yet, its antigen is unknown.

It was with a sample-barcoded 5' primer and a J-beta primer mix that a second PCR of about 6 to 12 cycles was run. TCRdb called the 5' RACE reads again in MiXCR, with one record for every CDR3 protein. The table has 800,000 to 950,000 distinct CDR3 sequences, 40% to 60% seen once. The CDR3 has 13 residues. With V trimmed by 8 bases and J by 7 bases, 9 bases remained unmatched. Caucasian individuals from Russia who were healthy and aged roughly 6 to 100 acted as donors. PBMCs, at least 6.5 million per sample, were isolated. V is TRBV12-3 or TRBV12-4 and J is TRBJ1-1, with 8 bases identical to TRBD1. Sequenced: blood. The source of this sequence is a man aged 30-40 years in good health. The chain's CDR3 is CASLGGRGLEAFF. CDR3 sequence (DNA): TGTGCCAGCCTCGGGGGCAGGGGGCTTGAAGCTTTCTTT.